Following are 23 T cell receptor beta chains from one sample sequenced in a study of identical twins. TCRdb itself ran the 5' RACE reads through MiXCR, one entry per CDR3 protein. This table holds more than 350,000 distinct CDR3 sequences, 9% to 10% found once. The sequenced material came from naive T cells sorted from blood. All receptors derive from a woman in her forties or fifties in good health.

This clonotype has more than one count but fewer than ten. The gene calls are TRBV27 and TRBJ1-2, with 8 bases fitting TRBD1. CDR1 MNHEY and CDR2 SMNVEV come from the germline V gene (reference sequence). The junction had 11 bases not matched to a gene; V was cut back by 1 base and J by 4 bases. The CDR3 length is 17 residues. The CDR3, as DNA: TGTGCCAGCAGTTTATTAGGGCAGGGGGCCATAGGCTATGGCTACACCTTC. It yields the protein CASSLLGQGAIGYGYTF.

This rearrangement joins TRBV11-2 to TRBJ2-1; 7 bases match TRBD2. Germline-derived CDR1 and CDR2 are SGHAT and FQNNGV. The CDR3 contains 12 residues. V trimming: 5 bases; J trimming: 9 bases; junction bases outside the gene matches: 4. CDR3 protein: CASSGGVVEQFF. The CDR3 DNA follows: TGTGCCAGCAGCGGGGGGGTAGTTGAGCAGTTCTTC.

This clonotype was seen more than once but under ten times. CDR3 DNA: TGTGCCAGCACTCAAAATCCCGGGACAGACTATGGCTACACCTTC. Residues: CASTQNPGTDYGYTF. The V gene is TRBV12-3 or TRBV12-4, the J gene TRBJ1-2; 7 bases align to TRBD1. J was trimmed by 3 bases and V by 7 bases; bases with no gene match: 11. The CDR3 consists of 15 residues.

The chain has TRBV11-3 and TRBJ2-5; unclear D gene. Trimming left V 5 bases short and J 1 base short, with 8 bases between. CDR1 and CDR2 (germline): SGHNT, YENEEA. The CDR3 runs 13 residues. The CDR3 DNA sequence: TGTGCCAGCAGCATCGGATTCCAAGAGACCCAGTACTTC. It is translated as CASSIGFQETQYF.

This clonotype was seen more than once but under ten times. The chain joins TRBV12-3 or TRBV12-4 to TRBJ2-7; either TRBD1 or TRBD2 may supply D (5 bases each). CDR3 length: 14 residues. V gave up 4 bases and J gave up 6 bases, with 16 bases separating them. The CDR3 region has the DNA TGTGCCAGCAGTTGGGGACCCTCAGGGCTCGAGCAGTACTTC. It codes for CASSWGPSGLEQYF.

This clonotype was seen at least ten times. V is TRBV18 and J is TRBJ1-5; 10 bases map to TRBD1. CDR3 length: 14 residues. The J segment lost 5 bases and the V segment lost 5 bases, leaving 3 bases of the junction unmatched. Germline CDR1 and CDR2: KGHSH and LQKENI. The CDR3 sequence: CASSGTGADQPQHF. Here the CDR3 DNA reads TGTGCCAGCTCAGGGACAGGGGCCGATCAGCCCCAGCATTTT.

This clonotype was counted between two and nine times. The rearrangement joins TRBV4-1 to TRBJ2-1; 14 bases are shared with TRBD2. Germline loops: CDR1 MGHRA, CDR2 YSYEKL. V dropped 1 base and J dropped 1; count of bases not matched to a gene: 15. CDR3 length: 22 amino acids. The DNA of the CDR3 is TGCGCCAGCAGCCAAGGCCAGAAGGGACTAGCGGGAGTCTTTGGTTCCTACAATGAGCAGTTCTTC. Translation gives CASSQGQKGLAGVFGSYNEQFF.

This clonotype has a handful of counts. J is TRBJ2-4 and V is TRBV2, with D possibly matching TRBD2 (5 bases). Trimming stripped 5 bases from V and 0 bases from J, with 14 bases between. The CDR3 spans 16 residues. Germline V gene data show CDR1 as SNHLY and CDR2 as FYNNEI. CDR3 residues: CASSNGLRLAKNIQYF. In DNA form, the CDR3 reads TGTGCCAGCAGTAACGGACTCAGACTAGCCAAAAACATTCAGTACTTC. Full variable domain (outside the CDR3, taken from reference TRBV2 and TRBJ2-4): EPEVTQTPSHQVTQMGQEVILRCVPISNHLYFYWYRQILGQKVEFLVSFYNNEISEKSEIFDDQFSVERPDGSNFTLKIRSTKLEDSAMYFCASSNGLRLAKNIQYFGAGTRLSVL.

V and J are TRBV20-1 and TRBJ2-1; 7 positions match TRBD2. Germline CDR1 and CDR2: DFQATT and SNEGSKA (reference sequence). Unmatched junction bases numbered 1, after V lost 3 bases and J lost 2 bases. The length of the CDR3 is 13 residues. In nucleotides, the CDR3 is TGCAGTGCTAGTACTAGCGCCTACAATGAGCAGTTCTTC. Residues: CSASTSAYNEQFF.

In this sample, this clonotype turned up a few times. The chain has TRBV20-1 and TRBJ2-3; D ambiguous. V lost 2 bases and J 6 bases, leaving 6 bases between the germline ends. Germline V CDR1 and CDR2: DFQATT, SNEGSKA (reference sequence). CDR3 length: 11 residues. CDR3 amino acids: CSARSGDTQYF. DNA for the CDR3: TGCAGTGCTAGATCAGGTGATACGCAGTATTTT.

This clonotype was detected a few times. V and J are TRBV7-3 and TRBJ1-3, with TRBD1 identical over 8 bases. The CDR3 spans 16 residues. Germline values: CDR1 SGHTA, CDR2 FQGTGA. The J segment lost 4 bases and the V segment lost 2 bases, leaving 7 bases of the junction unmatched. The CDR3, as DNA: TGTGCCAGCAGCTTACTTGGACAGGGAGGGGGAAACACCATATATTTT. Its protein product is CASSLLGQGGGNTIYF. Filled out from reference TRBV7-3 and TRBJ1-3, the complete variable domain reads GAGVSQTPSNKVTEKGKYVELRCDPISGHTALYWYRQSLGQGPEFLIYFQGTGAADDSGLPNDRFFAVRPEGSVSTLKIQRTERGDSAVYLCASSLLGQGGGNTIYFGEGSWLTVV.

This chain connects TRBV5-1 to TRBJ2-1, with a weak D call TRBD1 (5 bases). CDR1 is SGHRS, CDR2 YFSETQ, per germline. The V and J ends lost 4 bases and 0 bases respectively, with 11 bases between them. The CDR3 contains 15 residues. The CDR3 reads CASSQDTSSYNEQFF. CDR3 sequence (DNA): TGCGCCAGCAGCCAGGACACCAGCTCCTACAATGAGCAGTTCTTC.

The rearrangement joins TRBV18 to TRBJ2-7, with TRBD2 matching over 14 bases. The germline CDR1 and CDR2 sequences are KGHSH and LQKENI. The V and J ends lost 6 bases and 5 bases, in that order; junction bases with no gene match: 6. The CDR3 is 15 residues long. The CDR3 DNA is TGTGCCAGCTCGCCCGCGGGACTAGCGGGAGACGAGCAGTACTTC. It yields the protein CASSPAGLAGDEQYF.

The chain has TRBV12-3 or TRBV12-4 and TRBJ2-3; unclear D gene. CDR3 length equals 12 residues. V was pared by 7 bases and J by 10 bases, with 15 bases between. The CDR3 loop reads CASKEPGLSQYF. For the CDR3, the DNA is TGTGCCAGCAAAGAGCCCGGGCTTTCGCAGTATTTT.

The chain recombines TRBV30 with TRBJ2-7, with D possibly TRBD2 on 6 matching bases. Germline lookup yields CDR1 GTSNPN and CDR2 SVGIG (reference sequence). The germline V and J ends were trimmed by 0 bases and 1 base, with 13 bases remaining between them. The CDR3 sequence is 15 residues long. The CDR3 DNA reads as TGTGCCTGGAGTGTACCGGGACTTAAATCCTACGAGCAGTACGTC. It is translated as CAWSVPGLKSYEQYV.

The rearrangement links TRBV11-2 to TRBJ2-1, with TRBD1 matching over 7 bases. The germline V gene has CDR1 SGHAT and CDR2 FQNNGV. This CDR3 is 16 amino acids long. Unmatched junction bases numbered 8, after V lost 5 bases and J lost 1 base. CDR3 protein: CASSPMWDRSYNEQFF. The CDR3 nucleotides are TGTGCCAGCAGCCCCATGTGGGACAGATCCTACAATGAGCAGTTCTTC.

This chain uses TRBV4-1 with TRBJ2-7; the match to TRBD1 covers 9 bases. V shed 4 bases, J shed 6 bases, and the junction held 7 bases outside the gene matches. This CDR3 is built from 14 residues. Germline V CDR1 and CDR2: MGHRA, YSYEKL. CDR3 sequence (DNA): TGCGCCAGCAGCCGGCCAAGGACAGGGGCCGAGCAGTACTTC. This encodes CASSRPRTGAEQYF.

This clonotype showed up many times. This chain's CDR3 is CASRSVGLDNQPQHF. CDR3 in DNA: TGTGCCAGCAGGTCGGTGGGGCTTGACAATCAGCCCCAGCATTTT. V usage is TRBV12-3 or TRBV12-4 and J usage is TRBJ1-5, with TRBD1 as a possible D gene (5 bases). V lost 6 bases to trimming and J lost 3 bases, with 15 bases between them. The CDR3 consists of 15 residues.

V gene TRBV11-2 combines with J gene TRBJ1-1, with D maybe TRBD1 (6 bases). CDR3 length: 15 amino acids. Germline assignment: CDR1 SGHAT and CDR2 FQNNGV. Trimming took off 5 bases at V and 4 bases at J, with 17 bases between the two ends. The CDR3 protein is CASSPLTGRGTEAFF. In nucleotides, the CDR3 is TGTGCCAGCAGCCCGTTAACAGGGAGGGGCACTGAAGCTTTCTTT.

This clonotype was detected ten times or more. The rearrangement links TRBV28 to TRBJ1-2; 8 bases align to TRBD1. The CDR3 extends over 15 amino acids. CDR1 MDHEN and CDR2 SYDVKM come from the germline V gene. J lost 6 bases, V lost 4 bases, and 10 bases had no gene match. The CDR3 nucleotides are TGTGCCAGCAGTTCGCTCCAGACAGGGGAACATGGCTACACCTTC. It yields the protein CASSSLQTGEHGYTF.

The chain joins TRBV4-1 to TRBJ2-1; 8 bases map to TRBD2. The CDR3 is made up of 18 amino acids. Trimming at V came to 0 bases and at J to 4 bases, leaving 11 bases not matched to a gene. Germline-derived CDR1 and CDR2 are MGHRA and YSYEKL. The CDR3 DNA is TGCGCCAGCAGCCAAGATCTCTTACTAGCGGACACTTACAATGAGCAGTTCTTC. Translated: CASSQDLLLADTYNEQFF.

In this sample, this clonotype turned up many times. This rearrangement joins TRBV27 to TRBJ2-1; weak D call: TRBD2 (5 bases). The CDR3 sequence is 13 residues long. Germline CDR1 is MNHEY and CDR2 is SMNVEV (reference sequence). V was clipped by 2 bases and J by 6 bases, with 8 bases between them. CDR3 in amino acids: CASSLLASNEQFF. For the CDR3, the DNA is TGTGCCAGCAGTTTACTAGCCTCCAATGAGCAGTTCTTC.

V is TRBV7-9 and J is TRBJ1-3; D is ambiguous. The CDR3 totals 15 residues. The germline V gene has CDR1 SEHNR and CDR2 FQNEAQ (reference sequence). The V and J ends lost 10 bases and 0 bases respectively, with 16 bases between them. The CDR3: CAIHPRLGSGNTIYF. DNA of the CDR3: TGTGCCATCCATCCACGATTGGGCTCTGGAAACACCATATATTTT.